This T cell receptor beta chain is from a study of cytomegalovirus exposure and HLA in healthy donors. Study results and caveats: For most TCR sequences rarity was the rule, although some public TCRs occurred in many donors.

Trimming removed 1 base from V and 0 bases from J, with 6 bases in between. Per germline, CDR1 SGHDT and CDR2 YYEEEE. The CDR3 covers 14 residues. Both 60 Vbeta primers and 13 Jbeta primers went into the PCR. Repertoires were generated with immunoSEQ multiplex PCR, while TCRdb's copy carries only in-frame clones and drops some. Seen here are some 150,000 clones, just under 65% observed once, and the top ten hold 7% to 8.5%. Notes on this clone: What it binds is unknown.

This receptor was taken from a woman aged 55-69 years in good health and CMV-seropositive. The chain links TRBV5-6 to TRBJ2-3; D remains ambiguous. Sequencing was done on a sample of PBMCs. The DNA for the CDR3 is TGTGCCAGCAGCTTGTTGAGTAGCACAGATACGCAGTATTTT. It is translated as CASSLLSSTDTQYF.